Listed below are T cell receptor beta chains from one sample, sequenced in a study of cytomegalovirus exposure and HLA in healthy donors. Here immunoSEQ multiplex PCR was the method, and the copy in TCRdb shows in-frame clones only, minus some. The sample consists of about 180,000 clones, 70% to 80% of them appearing once. The specimen sequenced was PBMCs. Receptor source: a woman in her thirties or forties in good health and CMV-seronegative. Each CDR3 is given with its conserved first and last residue. A D gene is named only where the DNA matches it firmly. The size field is filled for only some rows; it gives once, few, many or a size class.

>14|.|.|TRBJ1-1|TRBV27
TGTGCCAGCAGTTTCGGCCCCAGGGACACTGAAGCTTTCTTT
CASSFGPRDTEAFF
>17|.|once|TRBJ2-4|TRBV5-8
TGTGCCAGCAGTCTTCGAAAGGGAAGGAGGACCAAAAACATTCAGTACTTC
CASSLRKGRRTKNIQYF
>14|TRBD1|.|TRBJ2-5|TRBV11-2
TGTGCCAGCAGCCCCAGGACAGGGAGAGAGACCCAGTACTTC
CASSPRTGRETQYF
>14|.|.|TRBJ1-1|TRBV6-5
TGTGCCAGCAGTTACTACTGGGGAGCCCCTGAAGCTTTCTTT
CASSYYWGAPEAFF
>15|.|.|TRBJ1-6|TRBV19
TGTGCCAGTGCTTATCTGGGGGGGCTCACTTCACCCCTCCACTTT
CASAYLGGLTSPLHF
>14|.|.|TRBJ2-5|TRBV28
TGTGCCAGCAGTATTTCGGCCGAGCGGGAGACCCAGTACTTC
CASSISAERETQYF
>17|.|.|TRBJ1-1|TRBV5-4
TGTGCCAGCAGCTTGGGCGGGACGGCCTGGATGAACACTGAAGCTTTCTTT
CASSLGGTAWMNTEAFF
>14|TRBD1|.|TRBJ2-5|TRBV5-4
TGTGCCAGCAGCCCCAGACAGGGACAAGAGACCCAGTACTTC
CASSPRQGQETQYF
>15|.|.|TRBJ1-2|TRBV27
TGTGCCAGCAGTTTATCTCCGGGGGCTAACTATGGCTACACCTTC
CASSLSPGANYGYTF
>17|.|.|TRBJ2-5|TRBV5-1
TGCGCCAGCAGCTTGGCCGAGGGTCCGGGACAAAAAGAGACCCAGTACTTC
CASSLAEGPGQKETQYF
>15|.|.|TRBJ2-1|TRBV9
TGTGCCAGCAGCCCGTTCGGGAAGGTCTACAATGAGCAGTTCTTC
CASSPFGKVYNEQFF
>14|.|.|TRBJ2-5|TRBV5-1
TGCGCCAGCAGCTTGCGCGATCGGGGAGAGACCCAGTACTTC
CASSLRDRGETQYF
>16|TRBD2|.|TRBJ2-5|TRBV7-3
TGTGCCAGCAGCTTAATCGGGGGACTAGCGCAGGAGACCCAGTACTTC
CASSLIGGLAQETQYF
>14|.|.|TRBJ1-1|TRBV27
TGTGCCAGCAGTTTATCAGGACACACCCGTGAAGCTTTCTTT
CASSLSGHTREAFF
>15|.|.|TRBJ2-7|TRBV11-3
TGTGCCAGCAGCTTAGCGATGACAACGACCTACGAGCAGTACTTC
CASSLAMTTTYEQYF
>17|TRBD2|.|TRBJ2-3|TRBV6-1
TGTGCCAGCAGTGAAGCGTACGGCGGGGGGGGCGCAGATACGCAGTATTTT
CASSEAYGGGGADTQYF
>18|.|.|TRBJ2-7|TRBV4-1
TGCGCCAGCAGCCCTGGGAGGGGGGGCGGTCTACAATCCTACGAGCAGTACTTC
CASSPGRGGGLQSYEQYF
>16|.|.|TRBJ2-1|TRBV9
TGTGCCAGCAGCGTTGAACCGGGAGTCTCTTTTGATGAGCAGTTCTTC
CASSVEPGVSFDEQFF
>13|TRBD1|once|TRBJ1-2|TRBV30
TGTGCCCGGAACCGGGACAGGCCCTATGGCTACACCTTC
CARNRDRPYGYTF
>13|TRBD1|.|TRBJ1-2|TRBV19
TGTGCCAGTAGCCCCACAGGGGGCGGTGGCTACACCTTC
CASSPTGGGGYTF
>15|.|.|TRBJ1-2|TRBV7-9
TGTGCCAGCAGCTTAGACGGGACACTCAGTCATGGCTACACCTTC
CASSLDGTLSHGYTF
>14|.|.|TRBJ1-5|TRBV5-1
TGCGCCAGCAGCTTGGGGACAGTAGAAGGGCCCCAGCATTTT
CASSLGTVEGPQHF
>16|TRBD1|.|TRBJ2-5|TRBV5-1
TGCGCCAGCAGCTCCCGGACAGGGTTTGGTTCAGAGACCCAGTACTTC
CASSSRTGFGSETQYF
>16|.|once|TRBJ2-1|TRBV4-3
TGCGCCAGCAGCCAAATAGCCACCTCCCTATACAATGAGCAGTTCTTC
CASSQIATSLYNEQFF
>17|.|.|TRBJ1-5|TRBV7-2
TGTGCCAGCAGCTTAGGTCTCAGGGCAGGTAGCAATCAGCCCCAGCATTTT
CASSLGLRAGSNQPQHF
>13|TRBD1|.|TRBJ1-2|TRBV19
TGTGCCAGTAGTGTACAGGGGGCGGGTGGCTACACCTTC
CASSVQGAGGYTF
>17|.|.|TRBJ2-3|TRBV5-1
TGCGCCAGCAGCCCTCGCGGGGGCAATCTAAATACAGATACGCAGTATTTT
CASSPRGGNLNTDTQYF
>14|TRBD1|.|TRBJ1-4|TRBV7-9
TGTGCCAGCAGTTCGACAGGGGTTGACGAAAAACTGTTTTTT
CASSSTGVDEKLFF
>14|.|once|TRBJ1-1|TRBV30
TGTGCCTGGAGCCCCGGACTGATGAACACTGAAGCTTTCTTT
CAWSPGLMNTEAFF
>13|TRBD2|.|TRBJ2-5|TRBV5-1
TGCGCCAGCAGCGGAGCGGGGGGGGAGACCCAGTACTTC
CASSGAGGETQYF
>14|TRBD1|.|TRBJ2-1|TRBV10-3
TGTGCCACCAGAGACGGGACAGGGACTAATGAGCAGTTCTTC
CATRDGTGTNEQFF
>16|.|.|TRBJ2-1|TRBV5-1
TGCGCCAGCAGCCCGTTCGCGGGGAGCTCCTACAATGAGCAGTTCTTC
CASSPFAGSSYNEQFF
>13|.|.|TRBJ1-4|TRBV19
TGTGCCAGCCACCAGGGGTATCATGAAAAACTGTTTTTT
CASHQGYHEKLFF
>15|TRBD1|.|TRBJ1-6|TRBV14
TGTGCCAGCAGCCAACGGACAGGGGAGAATTCACCCCTCCACTTT
CASSQRTGENSPLHF
>15|.|.|TRBJ1-2|TRBV6-5
TGTGCCAGCAGCCGGACAGACAGGTCTAACTATGGCTACACCTTC
CASSRTDRSNYGYTF
>15|TRBD1|.|TRBJ2-5|TRBV5-1
TGCGCCAGCAGCGGTAGTACAGGGGAACAAGAGACCCAGTACTTC
CASSGSTGEQETQYF
>16|.|.|TRBJ1-1|TRBV30
TGTGCCTGGAGCCCTCCCGTTGCGGCCAGAATGATTGAAGCTTTCTTT
CAWSPPVAARMIEAFF
>16|TRBD2|once|TRBJ2-1|TRBV7-2
TGTGCCAGCAGCCCCCGTAGCGGGGGCCTGTACAATGAGCAGTTCTTC
CASSPRSGGLYNEQFF
>14|TRBD1|few|TRBJ1-4|TRBV6-5
TGTGCCAGCAGAAAGACAGGGGCGGGCGAAAAACTGTTTTTT
CASRKTGAGEKLFF
>17|TRBD1|.|TRBJ1-4|TRBV25-1
TGTGCCAGCAGTGTCCTGGGACAGGGGGCACCTAATGAAAAACTGTTTTTT
CASSVLGQGAPNEKLFF
>15|TRBD1|.|TRBJ1-5|TRBV27
TGTGCCAGCTCAGTCAGGGGGCAAAGGAGTCAGCCCCAGCATTTT
CASSVRGQRSQPQHF
>16|TRBD1|.|TRBJ2-1|TRBV28
TGTGCCAGCAGCGTCCCGGGACAGGGACCCCACAATGAGCAGTTCTTC
CASSVPGQGPHNEQFF
>16|.|.|TRBJ1-2|TRBV29-1
TGCAGCGTTGAAGGGGAGCTGGGGGGGACCTACTATGGCTACACCTTC
CSVEGELGGTYYGYTF
>17|TRBD1|few|TRBJ2-3|TRBV5-1
TGCGCCAGCAGCCCGGGGCGGACAGGGGGCAGTACAGATACGCAGTATTTT
CASSPGRTGGSTDTQYF
>15|TRBD1|.|TRBJ1-2|TRBV6-5
TGTGCCAGCAGCCCTTTAACAGGGGGCGGCTATGGCTACACCTTC
CASSPLTGGGYGYTF
>16|TRBD2|.|TRBJ2-5|TRBV15
TGTGCCACCAGCAGAGAACTAGCGGGAGATCGGGAGACCCAGTACTTC
CATSRELAGDRETQYF
>13|TRBD1|.|TRBJ1-1|TRBV29-1
TGCAGCGCTTACAGGGGTTCGAACACTGAAGCTTTCTTT
CSAYRGSNTEAFF
>15|.|few|TRBJ1-1|TRBV7-2
TGTGCCAGCAGCCAACGCCTGGGGGCGCGCACTGAAGCTTTCTTT
CASSQRLGARTEAFF
>13|.|.|TRBJ2-5|TRBV4-1
TGCGCCAGCAGCCAAGATAGGGGAGAGACCCAGTACTTC
CASSQDRGETQYF
>14|.|.|TRBJ1-3|TRBV6-5
TGTGCCAGCAGCAGGGGCGGAACTGGAAACACCATATATTTT
CASSRGGTGNTIYF
>14|.|.|TRBJ1-5|TRBV18
TGTGCCAGCTCATTCCGGGGTAGCAATCAGCCCCAGCATTTT
CASSFRGSNQPQHF
>14|TRBD1|.|TRBJ1-2|TRBV15
TGTGCCACCAGCAGAGGGGGGGAGACAGGGTACTACACCTTC
CATSRGGETGYYTF
>12|.|.|TRBJ1-2|TRBV29-1
TGCAGCGTTGAGGCAGGGGTTTATGGCTACACCTTC
CSVEAGVYGYTF